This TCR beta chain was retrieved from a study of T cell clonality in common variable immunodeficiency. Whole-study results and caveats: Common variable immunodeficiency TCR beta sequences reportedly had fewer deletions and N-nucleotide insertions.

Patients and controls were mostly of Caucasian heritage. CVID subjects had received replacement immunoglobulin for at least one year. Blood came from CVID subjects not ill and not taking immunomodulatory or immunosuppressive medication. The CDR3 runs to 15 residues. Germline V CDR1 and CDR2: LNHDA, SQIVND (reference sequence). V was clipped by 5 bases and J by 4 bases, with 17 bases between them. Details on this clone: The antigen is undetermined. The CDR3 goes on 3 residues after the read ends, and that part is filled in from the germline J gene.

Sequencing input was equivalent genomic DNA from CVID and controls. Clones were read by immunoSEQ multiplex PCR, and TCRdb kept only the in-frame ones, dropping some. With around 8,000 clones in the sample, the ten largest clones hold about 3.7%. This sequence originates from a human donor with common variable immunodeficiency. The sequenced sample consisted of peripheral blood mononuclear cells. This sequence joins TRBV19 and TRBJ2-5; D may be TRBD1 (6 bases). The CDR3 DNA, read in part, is TGTGCCAGTAGTCAATCTCAGGGGCCAAGAGAGACC. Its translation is CASSQSQGPRET. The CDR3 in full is CASSQSQGPRETQYF.